The T cell receptor (beta chain) under discussion was sequenced for a study of technical replicates of blood from a few donors. Assay used: immunoSEQ multiplex PCR; TCRdb lists only in-frame clones, some missing. The sample includes tens of thousands of clones, about 93% seen only once; the top ten take over 0.2%. The CDR3 is 21 amino acids. Germline V gives CDR1 LGHNT, CDR2 FRNRAP. After removal of 0 bases from V and 0 bases from J, the junction contained 15 bases not matched to a gene. The TCR sequence derives from a human donor in good health. This sequence joins TRBV12-5 and TRBJ2-1; 9 bases align to TRBD1. Sequenced input: T cells isolated from PBMCs. This CDR3 reads CASGLVLPGQGPLVSYNEQFF. CDR3 nucleotides: TGTGCTAGTGGTTTGGTACTCCCCGGACAGGGGCCACTTGTCTCCTACAATGAGCAGTTCTTC.